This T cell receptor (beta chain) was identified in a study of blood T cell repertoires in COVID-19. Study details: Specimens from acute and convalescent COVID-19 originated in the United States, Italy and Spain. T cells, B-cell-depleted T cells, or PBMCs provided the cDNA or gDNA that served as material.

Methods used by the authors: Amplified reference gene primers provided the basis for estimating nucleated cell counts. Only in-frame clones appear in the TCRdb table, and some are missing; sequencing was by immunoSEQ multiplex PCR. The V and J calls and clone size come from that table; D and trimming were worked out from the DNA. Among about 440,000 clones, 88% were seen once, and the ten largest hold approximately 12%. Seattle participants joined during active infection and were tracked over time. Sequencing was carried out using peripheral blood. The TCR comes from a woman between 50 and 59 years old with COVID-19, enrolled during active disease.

CDR3 coding DNA: TGTGCCAGCACGCCGACAGGGACGGTCTATGGCTACACCTTC. Residues: CASTPTGTVYGYTF. The chain recombines TRBV9 with TRBJ1-2; 7 bases fit TRBD1. CDR1 SGDLS and CDR2 YYNGEE come from the germline V gene. The length of the CDR3 is 14 residues. V lost 6 bases and J lost 4; bases outside the gene matches: 9.